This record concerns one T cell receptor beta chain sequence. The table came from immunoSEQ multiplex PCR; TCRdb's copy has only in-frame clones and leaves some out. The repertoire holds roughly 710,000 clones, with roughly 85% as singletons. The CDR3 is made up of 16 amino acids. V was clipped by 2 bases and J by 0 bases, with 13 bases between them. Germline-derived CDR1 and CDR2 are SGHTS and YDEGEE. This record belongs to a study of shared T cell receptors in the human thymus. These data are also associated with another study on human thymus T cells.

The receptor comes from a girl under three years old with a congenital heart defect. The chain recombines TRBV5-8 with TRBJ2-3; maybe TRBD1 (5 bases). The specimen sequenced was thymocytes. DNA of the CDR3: TGTGCCAGCAGCTTCAGTTACAGGCCTAGCACAGATACGCAGTATTTT. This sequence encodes CASSFSYRPSTDTQYF. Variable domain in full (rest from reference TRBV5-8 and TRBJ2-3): EAGVTQSPTHLIKTRGQQATLRCSPISGHTSVYWYQQALGLGLQFLLWYDEGEERNRGNFPPRFSGRQFPNYSSELNVNALELEDSALYLCASSFSYRPSTDTQYFGPGTRLTVL.